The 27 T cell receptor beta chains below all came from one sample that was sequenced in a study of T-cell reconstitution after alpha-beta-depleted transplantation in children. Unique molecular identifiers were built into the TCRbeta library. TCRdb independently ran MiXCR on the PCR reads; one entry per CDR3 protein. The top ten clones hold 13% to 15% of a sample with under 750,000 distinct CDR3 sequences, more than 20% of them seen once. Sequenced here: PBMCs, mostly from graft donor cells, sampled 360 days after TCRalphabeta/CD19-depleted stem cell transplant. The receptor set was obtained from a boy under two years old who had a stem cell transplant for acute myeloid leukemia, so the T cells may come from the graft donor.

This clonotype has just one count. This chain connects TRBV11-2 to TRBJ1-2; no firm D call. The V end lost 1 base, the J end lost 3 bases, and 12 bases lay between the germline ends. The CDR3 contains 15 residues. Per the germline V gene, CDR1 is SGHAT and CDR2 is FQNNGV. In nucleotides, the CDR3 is TGTGCCAGCAGCTTAGGATATTCGCCAGACTATGGCTACACCTTC. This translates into CASSLGYSPDYGYTF.

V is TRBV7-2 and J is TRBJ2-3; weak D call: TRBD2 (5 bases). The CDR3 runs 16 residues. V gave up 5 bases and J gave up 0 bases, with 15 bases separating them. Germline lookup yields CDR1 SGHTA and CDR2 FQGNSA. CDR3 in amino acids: CASSPSRVWSTDTQYF. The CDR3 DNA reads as TGTGCCAGCAGCCCTTCGAGGGTTTGGAGCACAGATACGCAGTATTTT.

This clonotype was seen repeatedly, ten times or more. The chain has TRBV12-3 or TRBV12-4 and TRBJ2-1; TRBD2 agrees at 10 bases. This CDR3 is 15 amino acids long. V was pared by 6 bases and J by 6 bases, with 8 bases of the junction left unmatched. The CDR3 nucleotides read TGTGCCAGCAGCCCACTAGCGGGGATAGGCAATGAGCAGTTCTTC. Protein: CASSPLAGIGNEQFF.

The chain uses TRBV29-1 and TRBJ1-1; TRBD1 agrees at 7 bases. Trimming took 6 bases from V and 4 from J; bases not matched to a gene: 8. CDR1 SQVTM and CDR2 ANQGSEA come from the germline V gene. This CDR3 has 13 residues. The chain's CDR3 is CSVGQAGFTEAFF. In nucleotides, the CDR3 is TGCAGCGTCGGACAGGCAGGGTTCACTGAAGCTTTCTTT.

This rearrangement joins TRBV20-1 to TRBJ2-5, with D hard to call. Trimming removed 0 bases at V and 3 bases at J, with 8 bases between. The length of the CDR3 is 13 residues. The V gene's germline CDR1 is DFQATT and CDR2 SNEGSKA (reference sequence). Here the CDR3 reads CSARDLTEETQYF. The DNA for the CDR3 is TGCAGTGCTAGAGATCTAACAGAAGAGACCCAGTACTTC.

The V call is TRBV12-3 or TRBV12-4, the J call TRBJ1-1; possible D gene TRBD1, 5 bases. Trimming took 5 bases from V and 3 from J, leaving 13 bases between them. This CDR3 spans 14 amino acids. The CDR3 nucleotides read TGTGCCAGCAGTACCCGGGGGGTGGACACTGAAGCTTTCTTT. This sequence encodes CASSTRGVDTEAFF.

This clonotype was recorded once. The CDR3, as DNA: TGCGCCAGCACCTCAAAAACTGGGGCCAACGTCCTGACTTTC. Translating it yields CASTSKTGANVLTF. The chain recombines TRBV5-1 with TRBJ2-6; D call uncertain. The CDR3 extends over 14 amino acids. Trimming removed 6 bases from V and 2 bases from J, with 9 bases in between. Germline lookup yields CDR1 SGHRS and CDR2 YFSETQ.

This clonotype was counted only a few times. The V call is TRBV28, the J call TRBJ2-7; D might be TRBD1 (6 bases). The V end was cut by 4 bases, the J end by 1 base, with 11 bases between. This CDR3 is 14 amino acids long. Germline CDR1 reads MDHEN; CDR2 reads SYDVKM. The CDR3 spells CASSSRTASYEQYV. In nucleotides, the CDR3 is TGTGCCAGCAGTTCCCGGACAGCATCCTACGAGCAGTACGTC.

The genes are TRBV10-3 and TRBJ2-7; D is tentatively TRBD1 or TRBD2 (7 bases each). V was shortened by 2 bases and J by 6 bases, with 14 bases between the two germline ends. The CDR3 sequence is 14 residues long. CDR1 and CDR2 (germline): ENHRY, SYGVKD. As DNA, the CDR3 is TGTGCCATCAGTGAGCGGGACAGCGGGGCCGAGCAGTACGTC. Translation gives CAISERDSGAEQYV.

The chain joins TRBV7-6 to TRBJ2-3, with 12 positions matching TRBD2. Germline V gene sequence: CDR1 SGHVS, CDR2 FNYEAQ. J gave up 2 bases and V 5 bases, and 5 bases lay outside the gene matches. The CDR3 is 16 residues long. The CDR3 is CASSLWTSGDTDTQYF. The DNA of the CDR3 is TGTGCCAGCAGCCTCTGGACTAGCGGGGACACAGATACGCAGTATTTT.

The chain's CDR3 is CASSIARARANEQFF. The CDR3 coding sequence is TGTGCCAGCAGCATTGCTCGGGCCCGCGCCAATGAGCAGTTCTTC. J is TRBJ2-1 and V is TRBV7-2, with D unclear. The germline V gene has CDR1 SGHTA and CDR2 FQGNSA. The CDR3 sequence is 15 residues long. The V end was cut by 5 bases, the J end by 6 bases, with 17 bases between.

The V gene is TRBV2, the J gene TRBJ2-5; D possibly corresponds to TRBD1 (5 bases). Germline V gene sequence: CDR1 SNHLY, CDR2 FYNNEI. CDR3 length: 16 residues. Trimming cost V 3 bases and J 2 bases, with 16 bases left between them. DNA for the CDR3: TGTGCCAGCAGTGACTCGGAGACAGAGCAGCAAGAGACCCAGTACTTC. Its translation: CASSDSETEQQETQYF.

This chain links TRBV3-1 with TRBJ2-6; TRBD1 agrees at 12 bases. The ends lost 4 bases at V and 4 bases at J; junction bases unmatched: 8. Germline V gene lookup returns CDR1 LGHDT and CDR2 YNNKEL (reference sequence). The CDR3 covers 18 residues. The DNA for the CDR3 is TGTGCCAGCAGCCTAGGGCCGGGACAGGGGGCGGGGGCCAACGTCCTGACTTTC. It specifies CASSLGPGQGAGANVLTF.

In DNA, the CDR3 is TGTGCCAGCAGCAAAGCTAACGGGGAGCTGTTTTTT. Translation: CASSKANGELFF. The chain links TRBV21-1 to TRBJ2-2. TRBV21-1 corresponds to a pseudogene. This CDR3 comprises 12 residues.

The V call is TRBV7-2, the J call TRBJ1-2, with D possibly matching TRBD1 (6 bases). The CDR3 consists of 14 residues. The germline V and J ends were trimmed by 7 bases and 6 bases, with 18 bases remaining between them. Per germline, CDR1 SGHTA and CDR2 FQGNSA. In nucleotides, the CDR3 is TGTGCCAGCAACCAACAGGGAAGATCGGATGGCTACACCTTC. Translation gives CASNQQGRSDGYTF.

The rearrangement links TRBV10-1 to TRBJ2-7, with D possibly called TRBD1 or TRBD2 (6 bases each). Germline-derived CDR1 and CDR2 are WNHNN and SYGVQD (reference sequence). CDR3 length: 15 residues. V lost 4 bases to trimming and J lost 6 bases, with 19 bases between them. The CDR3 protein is CASSAGTSRGSEQYF. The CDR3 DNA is TGCGCCAGCAGTGCCGGGACTTCCAGGGGCTCCGAGCAGTACTTC.

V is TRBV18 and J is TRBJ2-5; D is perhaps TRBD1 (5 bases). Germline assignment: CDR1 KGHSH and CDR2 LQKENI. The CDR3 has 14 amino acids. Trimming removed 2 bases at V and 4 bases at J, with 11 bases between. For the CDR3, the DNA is TGTGCCAGCTCACCAAAAGGGGATGTAGAGACCCAGTACTTC. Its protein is CASSPKGDVETQYF.

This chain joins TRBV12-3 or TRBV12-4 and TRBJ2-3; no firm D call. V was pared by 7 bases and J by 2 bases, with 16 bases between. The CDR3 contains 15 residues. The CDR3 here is CASIRVLGYTDTQYF. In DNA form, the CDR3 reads TGTGCCAGCATCCGGGTCTTGGGGTACACAGATACGCAGTATTTT.

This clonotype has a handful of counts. The CDR3 nucleotides read TGTGCCAGCAGCTTGCCCGGGACAGGGACTGGTCTGGGGACTGAAGCTTTCTTT. Translated: CASSLPGTGTGLGTEAFF. The chain carries TRBV5-6 and TRBJ1-1; TRBD1 matches 9 bases. Germline CDR1 reads SGHDT; CDR2 reads YYEEEE. Germline trimming cut 1 base from V and 5 bases from J; bases unmatched to any gene: 15. The CDR3 covers 18 residues.

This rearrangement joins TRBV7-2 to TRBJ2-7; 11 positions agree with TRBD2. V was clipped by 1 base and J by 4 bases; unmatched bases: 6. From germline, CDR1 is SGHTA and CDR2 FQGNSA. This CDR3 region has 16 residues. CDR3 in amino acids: CASSLEVTSGAYEQYF. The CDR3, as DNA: TGTGCCAGCAGCTTAGAAGTGACTAGCGGGGCATACGAGCAGTACTTC. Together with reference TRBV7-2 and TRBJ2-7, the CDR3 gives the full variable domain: GAGVSQSPSNKVTEKGKDVELRCDPISGHTALYWYRQSLGQGLEFLIYFQGNSAPDKSGLPSDRFSAERTGGSVSTLTIQRTQQEDSAVYLCASSLEVTSGAYEQYFGPGTRLTVT.

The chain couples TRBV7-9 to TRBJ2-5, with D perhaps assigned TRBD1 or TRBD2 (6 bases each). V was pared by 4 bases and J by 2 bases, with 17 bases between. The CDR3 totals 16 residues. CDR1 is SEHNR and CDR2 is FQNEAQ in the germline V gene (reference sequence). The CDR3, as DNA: TGTGCCAGCAGCTCCCGGCGGGGACATAATCAAGAGACCCAGTACTTC. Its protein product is CASSSRRGHNQETQYF.

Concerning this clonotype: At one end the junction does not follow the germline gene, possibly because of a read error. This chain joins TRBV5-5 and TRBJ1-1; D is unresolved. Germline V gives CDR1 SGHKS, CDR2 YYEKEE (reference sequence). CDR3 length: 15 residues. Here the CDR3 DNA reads TGTACCAGCAGCTTCCTCACACTCCCGAACACTGAAGCTTTCTTT. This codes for CTSSFLTLPNTEAFF.

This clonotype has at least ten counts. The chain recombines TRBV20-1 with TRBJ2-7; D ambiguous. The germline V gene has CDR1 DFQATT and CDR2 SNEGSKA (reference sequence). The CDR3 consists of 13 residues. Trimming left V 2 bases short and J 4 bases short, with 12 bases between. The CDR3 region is CSARPPGRYEQYV. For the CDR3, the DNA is TGCAGTGCTAGACCCCCAGGACGTTACGAGCAGTACGTC.

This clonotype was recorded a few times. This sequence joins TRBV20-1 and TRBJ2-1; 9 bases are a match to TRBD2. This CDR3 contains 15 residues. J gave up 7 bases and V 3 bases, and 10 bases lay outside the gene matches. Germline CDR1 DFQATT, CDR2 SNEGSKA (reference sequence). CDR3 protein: CSASSAGGPGNEQFF. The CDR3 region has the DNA TGCAGTGCTAGTTCTGCGGGGGGGCCGGGGAATGAGCAGTTCTTC.

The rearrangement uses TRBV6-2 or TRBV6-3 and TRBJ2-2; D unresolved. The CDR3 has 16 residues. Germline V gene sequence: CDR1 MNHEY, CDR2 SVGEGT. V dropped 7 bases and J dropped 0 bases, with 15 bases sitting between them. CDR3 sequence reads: CASIRSGLANTGELFF. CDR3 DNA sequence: TGTGCCAGCATCAGGTCGGGTCTCGCGAACACCGGGGAGCTGTTTTTT.

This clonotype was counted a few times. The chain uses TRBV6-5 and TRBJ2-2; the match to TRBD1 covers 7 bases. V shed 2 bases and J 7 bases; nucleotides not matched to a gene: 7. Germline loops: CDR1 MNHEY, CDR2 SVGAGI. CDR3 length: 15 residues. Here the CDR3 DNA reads TGTGCCAGCAGTTACCTGGACAGGCAGCTCGGGGAGCTGTTTTTT. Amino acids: CASSYLDRQLGELFF.

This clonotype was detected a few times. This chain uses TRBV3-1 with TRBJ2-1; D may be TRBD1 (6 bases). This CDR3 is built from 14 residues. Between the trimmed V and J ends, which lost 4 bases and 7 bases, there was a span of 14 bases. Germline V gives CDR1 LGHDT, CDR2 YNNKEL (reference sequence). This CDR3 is CASSRTGSGNEQFF. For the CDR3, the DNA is TGTGCCAGCAGCCGAACAGGGTCAGGGAATGAGCAGTTCTTC.